Detailed here is one T cell receptor (beta chain). Participants were aged about 18 to 89 years from about 25 US areas. Cohort placement rested on clinical history that participants reported themselves. Trimming cost V 6 bases and J 5 bases; bases outside gene matches: 12. CDR1 and CDR2 from the germline V gene are MNHEY and SVGAGI. This CDR3 has 15 amino acids. These data originate in a study of blood T cell repertoires in COVID-19. Study details: Sources were T cells, B-cell-depleted T cells, or PBMCs; the material itself was cDNA or gDNA.

Original processing notes: It was from reference gene primer amplification that nucleated cell counts were estimated. This table comes from immunoSEQ multiplex PCR, and its TCRdb copy is limited to in-frame clones, with some not included. The V and J calls and clone size were taken over from that table, and D and trimming were inferred from the DNA. The sample holds some 190,000 clones, about 91% seen once. The sequencing sample was made of PBMCs or T cells enriched from blood (not recorded which). This TCR came from a woman in her thirties or forties with acute COVID-19. This chain uses TRBV6-5 with TRBJ1-1; 7 positions match TRBD1. Here the CDR3 DNA reads TGTGCCAGCAGCCGTGAAGGGGGCGGAGGGACTGAAGCTTTCTTT. Its translation: CASSREGGGGTEAFF.